The present T cell receptor beta chain was sequenced within a study of T cell responses to AZD1222 COVID-19 vaccine. Here immunoSEQ multiplex PCR was the method, and the copy in TCRdb shows in-frame clones only, minus some. The data contain some 90,000 clones, around nine tenths of them singletons. The V end lost 5 bases, the J end lost 3 bases, and 17 bases lay between the germline ends. Germline lookup yields CDR1 SGHTA and CDR2 FQGNSA. This CDR3 region has 16 residues. This TCR was recovered from an adult in good health. The V call is TRBV7-2, the J call TRBJ2-1; TRBD2 might be the D (6 bases). Sequencing used peripheral blood, obtained on day 0 of AZD1222 vaccination. For the CDR3, the DNA is TGTGCCAGCAGCCTTATAGGTGGGGGGATCTACAATGAGCAGTTCTTC. Translated, it gives CASSLIGGGIYNEQFF.